This T cell receptor (beta chain) was recorded in a study of OX40 agonist ivuxolimab in advanced cancers. About the study: The patients got ivuxolimab, which is an agonistic anti-OX40 (CD134) antibody.

TCRdb's table, derived via immunoSEQ multiplex PCR, lists solely in-frame clones and lacks some. This sample has tens of thousands of clones; 85% to 90% occur once, and the top ten carry about 1%. As for this clone: Antigen specificity is unknown.

The CDR3 loop spans 18 amino acids. Germline V gene sequence: CDR1 MNHEY, CDR2 SMNVEV (reference sequence). Trimming removed 0 bases at V and 0 bases at J, with 18 bases between. Study-wide points: The authors did not determine the antigen specificity of the expanded peripheral T cells.

The sample in question was CD4+ or CD8+ T cells sorted from blood, obtained in a trial of the OX40 agonist ivuxolimab. The sequence derives from an adult with an advanced solid tumor such as melanoma, head and neck, liver or kidney cancer. The rearrangement joins TRBV27 to TRBJ2-7, with a weak D call TRBD1 (6 bases). Here the CDR3 reads CASSLSLSTGTRSYEQYF. CDR3 DNA sequence: TGTGCCAGCAGTTTATCCCTAAGTACCGGGACACGCTCCTACGAGCAGTACTTC.